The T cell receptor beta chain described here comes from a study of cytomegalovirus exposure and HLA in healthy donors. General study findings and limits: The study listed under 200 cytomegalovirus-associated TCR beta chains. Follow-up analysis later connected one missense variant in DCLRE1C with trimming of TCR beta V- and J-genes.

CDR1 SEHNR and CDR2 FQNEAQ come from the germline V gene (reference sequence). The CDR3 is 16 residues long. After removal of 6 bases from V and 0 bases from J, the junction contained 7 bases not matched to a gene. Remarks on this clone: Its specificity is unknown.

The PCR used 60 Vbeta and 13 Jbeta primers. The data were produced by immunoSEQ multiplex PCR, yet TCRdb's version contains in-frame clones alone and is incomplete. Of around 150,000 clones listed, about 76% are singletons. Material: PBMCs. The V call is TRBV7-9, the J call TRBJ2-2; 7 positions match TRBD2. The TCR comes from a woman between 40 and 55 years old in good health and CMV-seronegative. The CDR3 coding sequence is TGTGCCAGCAGGGGGACCGGGGGGACGAACACCGGGGAGCTGTTTTTT. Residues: CASRGTGGTNTGELFF.